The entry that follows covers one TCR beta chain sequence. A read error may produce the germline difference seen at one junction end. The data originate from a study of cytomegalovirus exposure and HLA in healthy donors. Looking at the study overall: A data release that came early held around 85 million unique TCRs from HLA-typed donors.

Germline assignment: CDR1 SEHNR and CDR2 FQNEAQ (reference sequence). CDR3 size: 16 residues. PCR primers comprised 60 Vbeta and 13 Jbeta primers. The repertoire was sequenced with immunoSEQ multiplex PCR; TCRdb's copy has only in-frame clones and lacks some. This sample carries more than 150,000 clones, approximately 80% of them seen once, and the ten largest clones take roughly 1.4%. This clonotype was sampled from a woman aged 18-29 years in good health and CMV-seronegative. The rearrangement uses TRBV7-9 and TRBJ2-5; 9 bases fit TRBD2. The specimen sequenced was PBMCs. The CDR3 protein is CSSSFLPSGVTETQYF. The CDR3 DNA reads TGTTCCAGCAGCTTCCTTCCTAGCGGGGTCACAGAGACCCAGTACTTC. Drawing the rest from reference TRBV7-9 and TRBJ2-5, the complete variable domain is DTGVSQNPRHKITKRGQNVTFRCDPISEHNRLYWYRQTLGQGPEFLTYFQNEAQLEKSRLLSDRFSAERPKGSFSTLEIQRTEQGDSAMYLCSSSFLPSGVTETQYFGPGTRLLVL.